One and the same sample provided the 4 T cell receptor beta chains below, sequenced in a study of control samples from healthy donors and cancer patients. Sequenced by immunoSEQ multiplex PCR; TCRdb stores in-frame clones only, minus some. Of about 120,000 clones listed, 80% to 95% are singletons. Sequenced: blood. Receptor source: a woman aged 45-60 years in good health.

The chain combines TRBV21-1 with TRBJ2-1. TRBV21-1 is deemed a pseudogene. The CDR3 extends over 15 amino acids. The CDR3 DNA follows: TGTGCCAGCAGCAAAGGTGCTCGAAACGCCCATGAGCAGTTCTTC. It encodes CASSKGARNAHEQFF.

This sequence joins TRBV3-1 (or the pseudogene TRBV3-2) and TRBJ2-7; D might be TRBD1 (6 bases). This CDR3 spans 15 amino acids. V lost 0 bases to trimming and J lost 4 bases, with 13 bases between them. Germline CDR1 reads LGHDT; CDR2 reads YNNKEL (reference sequence). CDR3: CASSQENRVGYEQYF. CDR3 in DNA: TGTGCCAGCAGCCAAGAAAACAGGGTAGGATACGAGCAGTACTTC.

The chain recombines TRBV2 with TRBJ2-6; D is possibly TRBD2 (7 bases). Per germline, CDR1 SNHLY and CDR2 FYNNEI. The CDR3 spans 17 residues. V shed 6 bases and J shed 1 base, with 16 bases lying between them. The CDR3 spells CASSGRGALSGANVLTF. In nucleotides, the CDR3 is TGTGCCAGCAGCGGCCGGGGGGCGCTTTCTGGGGCCAACGTCCTGACTTTC. The full variable domain, rest sourced from reference TRBV2 and TRBJ2-6, is EPEVTQTPSHQVTQMGQEVILRCVPISNHLYFYWYRQILGQKVEFLVSFYNNEISEKSEIFDDQFSVERPDGSNFTLKIRSTKLEDSAMYFCASSGRGALSGANVLTFGAGSRLTVL.

The V call is TRBV5-4, the J call TRBJ2-5, with 7 positions matching TRBD1. Unmatched junction bases numbered 1, after V lost 0 bases and J lost 2 bases. Per the germline V gene, CDR1 is SGHNT and CDR2 is YYREEE (reference sequence). This CDR3 has 14 amino acids. CDR3 DNA: TGTGCCAGCAGCTTGGGGGACAGACAAGAGACCCAGTACTTC. It translates to CASSLGDRQETQYF. The whole variable domain, filled in from reference TRBV5-4 and TRBJ2-5, reads ETGVTQSPTHLIKTRGQQVTLRCSSQSGHNTVSWYQQALGQGPQFIFQYYREEENGRGNFPPRFSGLQFPNYSSELNVNALELDDSALYLCASSLGDRQETQYFGPGTRLLVL.